The 13 T cell receptor beta chains presented below share a single source sample, sequenced in a study of technical replicates of blood from four donors. Sequenced by immunoSEQ multiplex PCR; TCRdb stores in-frame clones only, minus some. The sample records 55,000 to 75,000 clones, about 94% being singletons. Sequenced input: T cells isolated from PBMCs. The origin of the receptors is a human donor in good health.

The chain uses TRBV29-1 and TRBJ2-3, with D possibly being TRBD2 (5 bases). V lost 6 bases to trimming and J lost 2 bases, with 18 bases between them. The CDR3 consists of 15 residues. Germline CDR1 and CDR2: SQVTM and ANQGSEA. For the CDR3, the DNA is TGCAGCGTCCGGGGATCCGAACCGTTCACAGATACGCAGTATTTT. Translating it yields CSVRGSEPFTDTQYF.

The V and J genes are TRBV7-2 and TRBJ2-3, with a tentative D call TRBD2 (6 bases). The CDR3 loop spans 13 amino acids. Germline V gives CDR1 SGHTA, CDR2 FQGNSA. Trimming left V 0 bases short and J 5 bases short, with 6 bases between. Written as DNA, the CDR3 is TGTGCCAGCAGCTTAGCAGCGGGAGATACGCAGTATTTT. This sequence encodes CASSLAAGDTQYF.

V gene TRBV6-5 combines with J gene TRBJ2-6; TRBD1 agrees at 7 bases. CDR1 is MNHEY, CDR2 SVGAGI, per germline. The trim removed 6 bases at V and 2 bases at J, leaving 1 base unmatched. The CDR3 loop spans 14 amino acids. The CDR3 region is CASRGGAGANVLTF. The CDR3 DNA reads as TGTGCCAGCAGAGGGGGCGCTGGGGCCAACGTCCTGACTTTC.

J is TRBJ2-3 and V is TRBV5-1, with 11 positions matching TRBD2. The CDR3 loop spans 15 amino acids. The germline V gene encodes CDR1 SGHRS and CDR2 YFSETQ. J gave up 3 bases and V 4 bases, and 4 bases lay outside the gene matches. CDR3 amino acids: CASSKTSGKTDTQYF. CDR3 coding DNA: TGCGCCAGCAGCAAGACTAGCGGGAAGACAGATACGCAGTATTTT.

The J gene is TRBJ2-5, the V gene TRBV6-6; 7 positions match TRBD2. CDR3 length: 16 residues. V trimming: 5 bases; J trimming: 1 base; junction bases outside the gene matches: 10. Germline CDR1 MNHNY, CDR2 SVGAGI (reference sequence). The chain's CDR3 is CASSLGLAEIQETQYF. The DNA for the CDR3 is TGTGCCAGCAGTCTCGGTCTAGCGGAGATCCAAGAGACCCAGTACTTC.

The chain joins TRBV7-2 to TRBJ2-3; 9 bases align to TRBD2. The germline CDR1 and CDR2 sequences are SGHTA and FQGNSA. CDR3 length: 16 amino acids. J gave up 4 bases and V 4 bases, and 9 bases lay outside the gene matches. The CDR3 spells CASSSLAGVGADTQYF. CDR3 bases: TGTGCCAGCAGCTCTTTAGCGGGAGTCGGGGCAGATACGCAGTATTTT.

This clone was recorded once. The chain has TRBV30 and TRBJ1-5, with D uncertain. CDR3 length: 14 amino acids. Germline V gene lookup returns CDR1 GTSNPN and CDR2 SVGIG (reference sequence). With 5 bases removed from V and 1 base from J, the gap between germline ends came to 12 bases. CDR3 DNA: TGTGCCTGGGCTGAAGGAGGAAGCAATCAGCCCCAGCATTTT. It encodes CAWAEGGSNQPQHF.

The chain carries TRBV21-1 and TRBJ1-4; no DNA check was done on the table's D call, TRBD1. TRBV21-1 is deemed a pseudogene. There are 15 residues in the CDR3. In nucleotides, the CDR3 is TGTGCCAGGGTCGACAGGGGGCTCACTAATGAAAAACTGTTTTTT. Translated: CARVDRGLTNEKLFF.

The count of this clone is one. The chain is built from TRBV4-1 and TRBJ2-7, with 10 positions matching TRBD2. The CDR3 is made up of 16 amino acids. The junction had 6 bases not matched to a gene; V was cut back by 1 base and J by 3 bases. The germline V gene has CDR1 MGHRA and CDR2 YSYEKL. Written as DNA, the CDR3 is TGCGCCAGCAGCCAAGCCCCAGCGGGAGGGATCTACGAGCAGTACTTC. It yields the protein CASSQAPAGGIYEQYF.

This chain joins TRBV5-1 and TRBJ1-1, with TRBD1 matching over 7 bases. The CDR3 runs to 14 residues. The trim removed 4 bases at V and 0 bases at J, leaving 3 bases unmatched. CDR1 and CDR2 from the germline V gene are SGHRS and YFSETQ. For the CDR3, the DNA is TGCGCCAGCAGCACGGGACAGATGAACACTGAAGCTTTCTTT. Encoded protein: CASSTGQMNTEAFF.

The gene calls are TRBV5-4 and TRBJ2-7; D not certain. Trimming stripped 4 bases from V and 0 bases from J, with 5 bases between. CDR1 is SGHNT and CDR2 is YYREEE in the germline V gene (reference sequence). The CDR3 has 12 amino acids. The DNA for the CDR3 is TGTGCCAGCAGCCTGAGCTCCTACGAGCAGTACTTC. It codes for CASSLSSYEQYF.

On this clone itself: Compared with germline, one end of the junction differs, possibly owing to a read error. The rearrangement uses TRBV7-7 and TRBJ2-1, with D maybe TRBD2 (6 bases). From germline, CDR1 is SSHAT and CDR2 FNYEAQ (reference sequence). The CDR3 has 19 residues. DNA for the CDR3: TGTGCTAGCAGCTTATCGGGCGCCCGGGAGCTGGGACCATACAATGAGCAGTTCTTC. It codes for CASSLSGARELGPYNEQFF.

The J gene is TRBJ2-7, the V gene TRBV7-9; 7 positions match TRBD1. V dropped 5 bases and J dropped 1; count of bases not matched to a gene: 8. The length of the CDR3 is 15 residues. The germline V gene encodes CDR1 SEHNR and CDR2 FQNEAQ (reference sequence). CDR3 DNA: TGTGCCAGCAGCCTCCAGGGGGAATGGTCCTACGAGCAGTACTTC. Translating gives CASSLQGEWSYEQYF.